The next 8 T cell receptor beta chains were all read from a single sample in a study of cytomegalovirus exposure and HLA in healthy donors. The PCR contained 60 Vbeta and 13 Jbeta primers. Produced via immunoSEQ multiplex PCR; TCRdb's table is partial and in-frame only. Of tens of thousands of clones in the sample, roughly 80% are singletons; the top ten hold approximately 1.2%. The sample was PBMCs. These receptors were taken from a girl aged 2 to 10 in good health and CMV-seropositive.

This chain joins TRBV30 and TRBJ1-5; 9 bases match TRBD1. The CDR3 extends over 15 amino acids. The J segment lost 2 bases and the V segment lost 3 bases, leaving 5 bases of the junction unmatched. CDR1 is GTSNPN, CDR2 SVGIG, per germline (reference sequence). The CDR3: CAWSPGQGGNQPQHF. The CDR3 bases are TGTGCCTGGAGCCCGGGACAGGGTGGCAATCAGCCCCAGCATTTT.

This chain joins TRBV7-6 and TRBJ2-1, with 12 positions matching TRBD2. J lost 4 bases, V lost 5 bases, and 3 bases had no gene match. The CDR3 spans 15 residues. Germline V gene data show CDR1 as SGHVS and CDR2 as FNYEAQ. This CDR3 reads CASSPTSGSYNEQFF. The CDR3 coding sequence is TGTGCCAGCAGCCCGACTAGCGGGAGTTACAATGAGCAGTTCTTC.

For the CDR3, the DNA is TGTGCCAGTAGCCCAACAACTAGCGGATACTACAATGAGCAGTTCTTC. This codes for CASSPTTSGYYNEQFF. The V call is TRBV19, the J call TRBJ2-1, with TRBD2 matching 8 bases. The CDR3 has 16 residues. Germline CDR1 and CDR2: LNHDA and SQIVND (reference sequence). V lost 6 bases and J lost 3; bases outside the gene matches: 10.

The chain is built from TRBV5-6 and TRBJ1-3; D possibly corresponds to TRBD1 (5 bases). V lost 0 bases, J lost 4 bases, and 20 bases lay in between. The CDR3 consists of 18 residues. The germline V gene has CDR1 SGHDT and CDR2 YYEEEE. CDR3 nucleotide sequence: TGTGCCAGCAGCTTGGATCTCGGGGGTTGGGGATCGGGAAACACCATATATTTT. Amino acids: CASSLDLGGWGSGNTIYF.

This clone has more than one count but fewer than ten. This chain connects TRBV25-1 to TRBJ2-3; 9 bases map to TRBD2. V shed 7 bases and J 10 bases; nucleotides not matched to a gene: 9. The germline V gene has CDR1 MGHDK and CDR2 SYGVNS. This CDR3 has 13 amino acids. Here the CDR3 DNA reads TGTGCCAGCACCCATCGGGAGCGGGAGGCGCAGTATTTT. It is translated as CASTHREREAQYF.

CDR3 residues: CASSSTGPGNQPQHF. As DNA, the CDR3 is TGTGCCAGCAGTTCTACAGGGCCTGGCAATCAGCCCCAGCATTTT. This rearrangement joins TRBV6-5 to TRBJ1-5; D possibly corresponds to TRBD1 (6 bases). Trimming cost V 4 bases and J 2 bases, with 12 bases left between them. CDR1 is MNHEY, CDR2 SVGAGI, per germline. CDR3 length: 15 residues.

This chain links TRBV28 with TRBJ2-7; 16 positions match TRBD2. This CDR3 comprises 20 residues. Trimming cost V 6 bases and J 4 bases; bases outside gene matches: 18. Germline loops: CDR1 MDHEN, CDR2 SYDVKM. CDR3 coding DNA: TGTGCCAGCAGAGGGTATGGGACTAGCGGGAGGGAAATCGTTCAGTACGAGCAGTACTTC. Residues: CASRGYGTSGREIVQYEQYF.

CDR3: CASSISDRYSYNEQFF. CDR3 nucleotides: TGTGCCAGTAGTATCTCTGACAGATACTCCTACAATGAGCAGTTCTTC. The chain links TRBV19 to TRBJ2-1, with D maybe TRBD1 (5 bases). V shed 3 bases and J shed 0 bases, with 12 bases lying between them. This CDR3 comprises 16 residues. Germline V lookup: CDR1 LNHDA, CDR2 SQIVND (reference sequence).